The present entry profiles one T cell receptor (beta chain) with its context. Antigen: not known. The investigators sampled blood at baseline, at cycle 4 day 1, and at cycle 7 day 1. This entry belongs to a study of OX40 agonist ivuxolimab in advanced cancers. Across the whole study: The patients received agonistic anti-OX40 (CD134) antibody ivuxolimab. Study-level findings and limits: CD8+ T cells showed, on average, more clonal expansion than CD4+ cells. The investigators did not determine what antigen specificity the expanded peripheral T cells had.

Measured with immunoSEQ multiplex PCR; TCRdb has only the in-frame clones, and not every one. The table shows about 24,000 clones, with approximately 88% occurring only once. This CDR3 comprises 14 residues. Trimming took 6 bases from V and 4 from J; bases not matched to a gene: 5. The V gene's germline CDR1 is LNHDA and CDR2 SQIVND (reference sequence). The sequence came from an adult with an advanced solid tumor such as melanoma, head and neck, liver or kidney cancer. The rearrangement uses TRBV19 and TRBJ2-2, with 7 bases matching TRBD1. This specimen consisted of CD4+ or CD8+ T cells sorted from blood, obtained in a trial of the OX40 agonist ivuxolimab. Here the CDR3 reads CASREGGSTGELFF. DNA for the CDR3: TGTGCCAGTAGAGAAGGGGGCAGCACCGGGGAGCTGTTTTTT.